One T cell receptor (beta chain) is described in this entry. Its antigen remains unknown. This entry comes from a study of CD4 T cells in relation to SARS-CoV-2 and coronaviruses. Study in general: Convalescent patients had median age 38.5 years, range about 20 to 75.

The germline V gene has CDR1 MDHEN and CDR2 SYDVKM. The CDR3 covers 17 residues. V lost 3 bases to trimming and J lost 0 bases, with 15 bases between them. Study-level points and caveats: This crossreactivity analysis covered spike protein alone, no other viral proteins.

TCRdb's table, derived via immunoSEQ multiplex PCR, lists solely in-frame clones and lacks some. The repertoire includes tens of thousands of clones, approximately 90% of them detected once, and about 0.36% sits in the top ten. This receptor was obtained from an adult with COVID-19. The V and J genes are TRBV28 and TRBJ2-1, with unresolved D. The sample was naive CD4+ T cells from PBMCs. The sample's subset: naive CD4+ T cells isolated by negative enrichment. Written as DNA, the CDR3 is TGTGCCAGCAGTTTTCTGAGCTACCGGAGCTCCTACAATGAGCAGTTCTTC. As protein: CASSFLSYRSSYNEQFF. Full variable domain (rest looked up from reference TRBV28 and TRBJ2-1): DVKVTQSSRYLVKRTGEKVFLECVQDMDHENMFWYRQDPGLGLRLIYFSYDVKMKEKGDIPEGYSVSREKKERFSLILESASTNQTSMYLCASSFLSYRSSYNEQFFGPGTRLTVL.